The 5 T cell receptor beta chains given below trace back to one sample, sequenced in a study of blood T cell repertoires in COVID-19. Sequencing used immunoSEQ multiplex PCR; TCRdb keeps in-frame clones, though not all of them. This sample has some 37,000 clones, with roughly 80% found just once. Sequencing used peripheral blood. All receptors derive from an elderly man with active or convalescent COVID-19.

The chain is built from TRBV18 and TRBJ2-7; possibly TRBD1 for D (6 bases). CDR3 length: 15 residues. V gave up 3 bases and J gave up 1 base, with 13 bases separating them. Germline CDR1 KGHSH, CDR2 LQKENI. The CDR3 DNA reads as TGTGCCAGCTCACCTTCCGGGACACGATCCTACGAGCAGTACTTC. Residues: CASSPSGTRSYEQYF.

This clone is medium-sized by share. Here the CDR3 DNA reads TGTGCCAGCAGTTCAGGGCCCTACGAGCAGTACTTC. Its translation: CASSSGPYEQYF. This chain links TRBV12-3 or TRBV12-4 with TRBJ2-7, with D tentatively TRBD1 (5 bases). Trimming stripped 4 bases from V and 2 bases from J, with 6 bases between. CDR3 length equals 12 residues.

CDR3 amino acids: CASSQDTGLPEAFF. The CDR3 DNA is TGTGCCAGCAGCCAAGATACCGGGTTACCTGAAGCTTTCTTT. This chain connects TRBV4-2 to TRBJ1-1, with unresolved D. Germline CDR1 is LGHNA and CDR2 is YNFKEQ. V lost 0 bases and J 6 bases, leaving 11 bases between the germline ends. There are 14 residues in the CDR3.

This sequence joins TRBV5-1 and TRBJ1-1; perhaps TRBD1 as D (5 bases). V lost 4 bases and J 5 bases, leaving 9 bases between the germline ends. The V gene's germline CDR1 is SGHRS and CDR2 YFSETQ. This CDR3 has 12 amino acids. The CDR3 DNA reads as TGCGCCAGCAGCCAGGGAGGGACTGAAGCTTTCTTT. Its protein product is CASSQGGTEAFF.

The J gene is TRBJ1-1, the V gene TRBV7-2; D is perhaps TRBD1 (6 bases). The CDR3 contains 13 residues. Deletions cut 5 bases from V and 8 bases from J, with 15 bases between. Germline V gene data show CDR1 as SGHTA and CDR2 as FQGNSA. CDR3 region: CASSTREGGEAFF. The CDR3 DNA is TGTGCCAGCAGCACTAGGGAAGGGGGAGAAGCTTTCTTT. Drawing the rest from reference TRBV7-2 and TRBJ1-1, the complete variable domain is GAGVSQSPSNKVTEKGKDVELRCDPISGHTALYWYRQSLGQGLEFLIYFQGNSAPDKSGLPSDRFSAERTGGSVSTLTIQRTQQEDSAVYLCASSTREGGEAFFGQGTRLTVV.